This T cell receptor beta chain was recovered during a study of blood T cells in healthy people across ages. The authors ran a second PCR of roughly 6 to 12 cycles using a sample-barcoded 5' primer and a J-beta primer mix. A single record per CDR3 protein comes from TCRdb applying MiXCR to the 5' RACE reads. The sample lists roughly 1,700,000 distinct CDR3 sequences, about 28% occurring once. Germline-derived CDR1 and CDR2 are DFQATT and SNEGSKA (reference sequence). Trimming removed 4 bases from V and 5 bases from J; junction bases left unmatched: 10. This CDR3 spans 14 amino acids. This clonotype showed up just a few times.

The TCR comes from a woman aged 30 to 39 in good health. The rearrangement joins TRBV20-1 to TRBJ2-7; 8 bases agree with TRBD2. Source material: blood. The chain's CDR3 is CSAISAGASNEQYF. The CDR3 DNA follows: TGCAGTGCTATTTCAGCGGGAGCTTCAAACGAGCAGTACTTC.